A single sample is the source of the 4 T cell receptor beta chains below, sequenced in a study of blood T cell repertoires in COVID-19. Method: immunoSEQ multiplex PCR; TCRdb's copy keeps in-frame clones and lacks some. This sample has fewer than 350,000 clones; roughly 90% occur once, and the top ten carry 2% to 2.5%. The sample taken for sequencing was PBMCs or T cells enriched from blood (not recorded which). All receptors come from a woman aged 40 to 55 with acute COVID-19.

For the CDR3, the DNA is TGTGCCAGCTCACCATCCAGGGTTTTCTCTGGAAACACCATATATTTT. Translated: CASSPSRVFSGNTIYF. The chain recombines TRBV18 with TRBJ1-3; TRBD1 might be the D (5 bases). This CDR3 contains 16 residues. Trimming stripped 2 bases from V and 0 bases from J, with 11 bases between. Germline CDR1 reads KGHSH; CDR2 reads LQKENI. Full variable domain (rest looked up from reference TRBV18 and TRBJ1-3): NAGVMQNPRHLVRRRGQEARLRCSPMKGHSHVYWYRQLPEEGLKFMVYLQKENIIDESGMPKERFSAEFPKEGPSILRIQQVVRGDSAAYFCASSPSRVFSGNTIYFGEGSWLTVV.

The V call is TRBV3-1 (or the pseudogene TRBV3-2), the J call TRBJ1-6; D is undetermined. V was shortened by 0 bases and J by 8 bases, with 5 bases between the two germline ends. From germline, CDR1 is LGHDT and CDR2 YNNKEL (reference sequence). The CDR3 has 13 residues. In DNA form, the CDR3 reads TGTGCCAGCAGCCAAGAGCGCGATTCACCCCTCCACTTT. As protein: CASSQERDSPLHF.

This clone was seen a handful of times. The J gene is TRBJ2-1, the V gene TRBV10-1; 7 nucleotides line up with TRBD2. Looked up from germline, CDR1 is WNHNN and CDR2 is SYGVQD (reference sequence). The CDR3 has 16 amino acids. Germline trimming cut 6 bases from V and 6 bases from J; bases unmatched to any gene: 14. CDR3 sequence (DNA): TGCGCCAGCAGGTTCCTACTAGCGAACCGCCCCAATGAGCAGTTCTTC. It specifies CASRFLLANRPNEQFF.

This clone was observed a single time. The chain uses TRBV18 and TRBJ2-1, with 9 bases aligning to TRBD2. Germline loops: CDR1 KGHSH, CDR2 LQKENI. The CDR3 has 15 residues. V lost 4 bases, J lost 7 bases, and 8 bases stayed unmatched. CDR3 DNA: TGTGCCAGCTCACAGATTAGCGGGAGTAGGAATGAGCAGTTCTTC. Translated, it gives CASSQISGSRNEQFF.